The rows below give T cell receptor beta chains drawn from one sample of a study of shared clonotypes between healthy human individuals. Generated by immunoSEQ multiplex PCR, the TCRdb table keeps only in-frame clones and is missing some. The table has some 1,900,000 clones, about 95% seen once. Sequences were obtained from naive CD8+ T cells sorted from blood. These receptors were obtained from a man between 18 and 35 years old in good health. CDR3s include the opening cysteine and the closing phenylalanine or tryptophan. Each record gives: D gene, V gene, J gene, clone size, CDR3 protein, CDR3 DNA. A D gene is named only where the DNA matches it firmly. Rows give clone size only sometimes, using once, few, many, or a class for an expanded clone.

D gene: .; V gene: TRBV6-1; J gene: TRBJ2-7; clone size: .; CDR3 protein: CASSVRTASSYEQYF; CDR3 DNA: TGTGCCAGCAGTGTACGGACCGCCAGCTCCTACGAGCAGTACTTC
D gene: TRBD2; V gene: TRBV2; J gene: TRBJ2-5; clone size: .; CDR3 protein: CASRVAGGPKETQYF; CDR3 DNA: TGTGCCAGCAGGGTAGCGGGAGGGCCTAAAGAGACCCAGTACTTC
D gene: .; V gene: TRBV19; J gene: TRBJ1-4; clone size: .; CDR3 protein: CASSRTYEKLFF; CDR3 DNA: TGTGCCAGTAGCAGGACTTATGAAAAACTGTTTTTT
D gene: .; V gene: TRBV4-2; J gene: TRBJ2-7; clone size: .; CDR3 protein: CASSQGSLPEEHYEQYF; CDR3 DNA: TGTGCCAGCAGCCAAGGTAGCTTGCCCGAAGAGCATTACGAGCAGTACTTC
D gene: TRBD1; V gene: TRBV4-1; J gene: TRBJ2-2; clone size: .; CDR3 protein: CASSQPGQATNTGELFF; CDR3 DNA: TGCGCCAGCAGCCAGCCTGGACAGGCGACTAACACCGGGGAGCTGTTTTTT
D gene: .; V gene: TRBV21-1; J gene: TRBJ2-6; clone size: .; CDR3 protein: CASSPRLRGANVLTF; CDR3 DNA: TGTGCCAGCAGTCCACGGCTAAGGGGGGCCAACGTCCTGACTTTC
D gene: .; V gene: TRBV6-5; J gene: TRBJ1-1; clone size: .; CDR3 protein: CASSYGIGGGTEAFF; CDR3 DNA: TGTGCCAGCAGTTACGGGATCGGTGGGGGGACTGAAGCTTTCTTT
D gene: .; V gene: TRBV27; J gene: TRBJ2-7; clone size: .; CDR3 protein: CASSFSAGTYEQYF; CDR3 DNA: TGTGCCAGCAGTTTCTCGGCAGGGACCTACGAGCAGTACTTC
D gene: .; V gene: TRBV27; J gene: TRBJ2-7; clone size: .; CDR3 protein: CASSFSLGARPYEQYF; CDR3 DNA: TGTGCCAGCAGTTTCTCGCTCGGGGCCCGACCCTACGAGCAGTACTTC
D gene: TRBD1; V gene: TRBV2; J gene: TRBJ2-7; clone size: .; CDR3 protein: CASSVAGTGSSYEQYF; CDR3 DNA: TGTGCCAGCAGTGTTGCCGGGACAGGGTCTTCGTACGAGCAGTACTTC
D gene: TRBD1; V gene: TRBV7-9; J gene: TRBJ2-1; clone size: .; CDR3 protein: CASSLGDSFSYNEQFF; CDR3 DNA: TGTGCCAGCAGCTTGGGGGACAGCTTCTCCTACAATGAGCAGTTCTTC
D gene: .; V gene: TRBV4-1; J gene: TRBJ2-6; clone size: .; CDR3 protein: CASSQDPGAGANVLTF; CDR3 DNA: TGCGCCAGCAGCCAAGATCCAGGGGCTGGGGCCAACGTCCTGACTTTC
D gene: TRBD1; V gene: TRBV7-9; J gene: TRBJ2-3; clone size: .; CDR3 protein: CASSPDRAGTDTQYF; CDR3 DNA: TGTGCCAGCAGCCCGGACAGGGCTGGCACAGATACGCAGTATTTT
D gene: .; V gene: TRBV27; J gene: TRBJ2-5; clone size: .; CDR3 protein: CASSLMGAPLLETQYF; CDR3 DNA: TGTGCCAGCAGTTTAATGGGGGCACCTCTCTTAGAGACCCAGTACTTC
D gene: .; V gene: TRBV6-1; J gene: TRBJ2-4; clone size: .; CDR3 protein: CASSDGGEGNIQYF; CDR3 DNA: TGTGCCAGCAGTGATGGGGGAGAAGGGAACATTCAGTACTTC
D gene: .; V gene: TRBV28; J gene: TRBJ2-7; clone size: .; CDR3 protein: CASSLGTLTYEQYF; CDR3 DNA: TGTGCCAGCAGTTTAGGGACCCTAACCTACGAGCAGTACTTC
D gene: .; V gene: TRBV6-1; J gene: TRBJ1-2; clone size: .; CDR3 protein: CASSPRGLNYGYTF; CDR3 DNA: TGTGCCAGCAGTCCACGGGGGCTCAACTATGGCTACACCTTC
D gene: .; V gene: TRBV13; J gene: TRBJ1-1; clone size: .; CDR3 protein: CASSGLWAFF; CDR3 DNA: TGTGCCAGCAGCGGTCTCTGGGCTTTCTTT
D gene: .; V gene: TRBV13; J gene: TRBJ2-5; clone size: .; CDR3 protein: CASSLEGNRHRTQETQYF; CDR3 DNA: TGTGCCAGCAGCTTAGAGGGGAATAGGCACAGAACTCAAGAGACCCAGTACTTC
D gene: TRBD1; V gene: TRBV13; J gene: TRBJ1-2; clone size: once; CDR3 protein: CASSSDRGYGYTF; CDR3 DNA: TGTGCCAGCAGCAGCGACAGGGGGTATGGCTACACCTTC
D gene: TRBD2; V gene: TRBV5-1; J gene: TRBJ2-7; clone size: .; CDR3 protein: CASSYGTSGSYEQYF; CDR3 DNA: TGCGCCAGCAGCTACGGGACTAGCGGATCCTACGAGCAGTACTTC
D gene: TRBD2; V gene: TRBV4-1; J gene: TRBJ2-1; clone size: .; CDR3 protein: CASSQSRGLAGVNEQFF; CDR3 DNA: TGCGCCAGCAGCCAATCCCGGGGACTAGCGGGAGTCAATGAGCAGTTCTTC
D gene: TRBD1; V gene: TRBV10-3; J gene: TRBJ2-7; clone size: .; CDR3 protein: CAISATLGTGVEQYF; CDR3 DNA: TGTGCCATCAGTGCCACATTAGGGACAGGGGTTGAGCAGTACTTC
D gene: TRBD1; V gene: TRBV18; J gene: TRBJ1-1; clone size: .; CDR3 protein: CASSPPCRAGGRTEAFF; CDR3 DNA: TGTGCCAGCTCACCACCCTGTCGTGCAGGGGGCCGAACTGAAGCTTTCTTT
D gene: TRBD2; V gene: TRBV7-8; J gene: TRBJ2-7; clone size: .; CDR3 protein: CASSSSGRASYYEQYF; CDR3 DNA: TGTGCCAGCAGCTCCAGCGGGAGGGCCTCCTACTACGAGCAGTACTTC
D gene: .; V gene: TRBV6-5; J gene: TRBJ2-7; clone size: .; CDR3 protein: CASSFSQGSYEQYF; CDR3 DNA: TGTGCCAGCAGTTTTAGTCAGGGATCCTACGAGCAGTACTTC
D gene: .; V gene: TRBV7-9; J gene: TRBJ2-1; clone size: .; CDR3 protein: CASSLGGTFLGLF; CDR3 DNA: TGTGCCAGCAGCTTAGGCGGGACTTTTCTCGGGCTCTTC
D gene: .; V gene: TRBV28; J gene: TRBJ1-5; clone size: .; CDR3 protein: CASSLGMTVYSNQLQHF; CDR3 DNA: TGTGCCAGCAGTTTAGGTATGACAGTTTATAGCAATCAGCTCCAGCATTTT
D gene: .; V gene: TRBV9; J gene: TRBJ2-5; clone size: .; CDR3 protein: CASSDQVDETQYF; CDR3 DNA: TGTGCCAGCAGCGATCAGGTGGACGAGACCCAGTACTTC
D gene: .; V gene: TRBV4-1; J gene: TRBJ1-2; clone size: .; CDR3 protein: CASSRTVGGNYGYTF; CDR3 DNA: TGCGCCAGCAGCCGGACAGTCGGCGGGAACTATGGCTACACCTTC
D gene: .; V gene: TRBV7-2; J gene: TRBJ2-7; clone size: few; CDR3 protein: CASSLTFPSYEQYF; CDR3 DNA: TGTGCCAGCAGCTTGACTTTTCCGTCCTACGAGCAGTACTTC
D gene: TRBD1; V gene: TRBV6-5; J gene: TRBJ2-2; clone size: .; CDR3 protein: CASSYGQGAGGELFF; CDR3 DNA: TGTGCCAGCAGTTACGGGCAGGGGGCCGGCGGGGAGCTGTTTTTT
D gene: .; V gene: TRBV19; J gene: TRBJ2-3; clone size: .; CDR3 protein: CASSGRGARASTDTQYF; CDR3 DNA: TGTGCCAGTAGTGGGCGGGGTGCTCGGGCATCCACAGATACGCAGTATTTT
D gene: .; V gene: TRBV6-1; J gene: TRBJ2-1; clone size: .; CDR3 protein: CASSEDTPEYNEQFF; CDR3 DNA: TGTGCCAGCAGTGAAGACACTCCCGAATACAATGAGCAGTTCTTC
D gene: .; V gene: TRBV11-2; J gene: TRBJ2-1; clone size: .; CDR3 protein: CASSAGSSIGNEQFF; CDR3 DNA: TGTGCCAGCAGCGCCGGGTCCTCGATAGGCAATGAGCAGTTCTTC
D gene: .; V gene: TRBV7-8; J gene: TRBJ2-1; clone size: .; CDR3 protein: CASSLGGSNEQFF; CDR3 DNA: TGTGCCAGCAGCTTAGGGGGCTCGAATGAGCAGTTCTTC
D gene: TRBD1; V gene: TRBV5-5; J gene: TRBJ2-5; clone size: .; CDR3 protein: CASSEGQGATQYF; CDR3 DNA: TGTGCCAGCAGCGAGGGACAGGGAGCGACCCAGTACTTC
D gene: .; V gene: TRBV4-3; J gene: TRBJ2-7; clone size: .; CDR3 protein: CASSQEALAIYEQYF; CDR3 DNA: TGCGCCAGCAGCCAAGAAGCCCTAGCTATTTACGAGCAGTACTTC
D gene: .; V gene: TRBV30; J gene: TRBJ2-1; clone size: .; CDR3 protein: CAWTGDYNEQFF; CDR3 DNA: TGTGCCTGGACGGGGGACTACAATGAGCAGTTCTTC
D gene: TRBD2; V gene: TRBV9; J gene: TRBJ2-1; clone size: .; CDR3 protein: CASSVTRASGRLEQFF; CDR3 DNA: TGTGCCAGCAGCGTCACCCGGGCTAGCGGGAGGCTTGAGCAGTTCTTC
D gene: .; V gene: TRBV19; J gene: TRBJ1-2; clone size: .; CDR3 protein: CASSIDLEGYYGYTF; CDR3 DNA: TGTGCCAGTAGTATAGACCTGGAGGGATACTATGGCTACACCTTC